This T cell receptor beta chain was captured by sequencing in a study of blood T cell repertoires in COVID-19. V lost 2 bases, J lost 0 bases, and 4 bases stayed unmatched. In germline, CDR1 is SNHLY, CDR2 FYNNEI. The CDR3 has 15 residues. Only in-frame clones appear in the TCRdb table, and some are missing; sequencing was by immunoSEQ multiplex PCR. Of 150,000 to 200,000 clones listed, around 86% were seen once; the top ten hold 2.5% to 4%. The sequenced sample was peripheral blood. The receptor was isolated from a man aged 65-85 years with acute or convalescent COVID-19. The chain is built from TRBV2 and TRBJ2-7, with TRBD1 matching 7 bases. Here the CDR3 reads CASSETGQSSYEQYF. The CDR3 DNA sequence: TGTGCCAGCAGTGAAACGGGACAGAGCTCCTACGAGCAGTACTTC.